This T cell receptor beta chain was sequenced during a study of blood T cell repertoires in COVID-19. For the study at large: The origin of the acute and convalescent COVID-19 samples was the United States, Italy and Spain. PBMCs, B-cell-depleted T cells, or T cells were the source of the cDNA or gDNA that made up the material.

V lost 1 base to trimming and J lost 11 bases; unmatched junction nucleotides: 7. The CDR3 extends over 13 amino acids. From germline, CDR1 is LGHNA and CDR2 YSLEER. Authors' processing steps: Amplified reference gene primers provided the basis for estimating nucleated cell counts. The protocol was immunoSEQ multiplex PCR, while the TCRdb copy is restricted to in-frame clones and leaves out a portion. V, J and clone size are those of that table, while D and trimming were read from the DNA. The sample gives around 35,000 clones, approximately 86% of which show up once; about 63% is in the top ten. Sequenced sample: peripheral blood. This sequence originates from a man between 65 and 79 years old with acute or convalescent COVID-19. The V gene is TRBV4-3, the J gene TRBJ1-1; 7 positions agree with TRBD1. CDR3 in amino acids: CASSQGQGVGAFF. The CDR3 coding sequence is TGCGCCAGCAGCCAAGGACAGGGAGTAGGTGCTTTCTTT.